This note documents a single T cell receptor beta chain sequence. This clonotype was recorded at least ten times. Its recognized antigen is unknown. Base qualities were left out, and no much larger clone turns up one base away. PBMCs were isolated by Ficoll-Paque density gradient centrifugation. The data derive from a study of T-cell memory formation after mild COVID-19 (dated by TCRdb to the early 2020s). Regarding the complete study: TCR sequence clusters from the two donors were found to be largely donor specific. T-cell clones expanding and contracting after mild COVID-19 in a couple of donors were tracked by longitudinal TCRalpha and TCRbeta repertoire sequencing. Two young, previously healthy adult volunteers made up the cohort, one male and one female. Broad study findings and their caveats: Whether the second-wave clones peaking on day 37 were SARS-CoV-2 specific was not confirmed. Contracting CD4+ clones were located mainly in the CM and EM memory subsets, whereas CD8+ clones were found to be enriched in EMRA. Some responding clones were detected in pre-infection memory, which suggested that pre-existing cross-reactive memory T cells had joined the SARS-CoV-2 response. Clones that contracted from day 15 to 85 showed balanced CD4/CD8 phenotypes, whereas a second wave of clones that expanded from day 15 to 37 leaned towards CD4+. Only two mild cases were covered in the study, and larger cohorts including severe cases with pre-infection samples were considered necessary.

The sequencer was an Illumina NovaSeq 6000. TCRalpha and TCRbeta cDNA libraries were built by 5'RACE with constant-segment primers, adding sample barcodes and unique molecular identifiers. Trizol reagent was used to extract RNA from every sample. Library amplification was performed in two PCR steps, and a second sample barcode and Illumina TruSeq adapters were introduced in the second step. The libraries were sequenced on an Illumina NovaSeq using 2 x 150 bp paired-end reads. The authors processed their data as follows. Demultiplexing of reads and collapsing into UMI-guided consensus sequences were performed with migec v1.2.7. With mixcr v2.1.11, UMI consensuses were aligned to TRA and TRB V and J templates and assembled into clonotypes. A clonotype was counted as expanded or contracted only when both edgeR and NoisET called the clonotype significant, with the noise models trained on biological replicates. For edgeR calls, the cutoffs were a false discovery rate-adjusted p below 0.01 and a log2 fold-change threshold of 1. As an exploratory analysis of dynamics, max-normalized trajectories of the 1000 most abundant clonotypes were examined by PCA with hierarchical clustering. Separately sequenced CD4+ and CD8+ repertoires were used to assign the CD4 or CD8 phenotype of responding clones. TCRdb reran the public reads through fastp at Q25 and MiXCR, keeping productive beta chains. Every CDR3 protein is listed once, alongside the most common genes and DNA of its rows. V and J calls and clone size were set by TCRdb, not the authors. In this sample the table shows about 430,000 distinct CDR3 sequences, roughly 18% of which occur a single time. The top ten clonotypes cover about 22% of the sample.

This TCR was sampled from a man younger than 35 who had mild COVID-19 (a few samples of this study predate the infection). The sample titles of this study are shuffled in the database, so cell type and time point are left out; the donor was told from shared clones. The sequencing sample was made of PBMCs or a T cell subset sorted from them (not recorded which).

The DNA reads TGTGCCAGCAGCTCCGAACAGGGGAACACTGAAGCTTTCTTT. The translation is CASSSEQGNTEAFF. The chain is made from TRBV7-9 and TRBJ1-1; TRBD1 is possibly the D segment (6 matching bases). CDR1 and CDR2 are drawn from the germline V gene (reference sequence): SEHNR, FQNEAQ. From the cysteine up to the phenylalanine, the CDR3 has a length of 14 residues. Only CDR3 DNA is held: 42 bases, read in frame from base 1. The trim is 4 bases for V and 1 base for J, with a gap of 10 bases between the germline ends.